This TCR beta chain was retrieved from a study of CD8 T cells in ankylosing spondylitis. Findings of the study overall: Among TCR beta sequences, a motif of eight highly homologous variants appeared characteristic of ankylosing spondylitis blood.

The authors made TCR beta libraries by quantitative 5'-RACE with molecular barcodes. TCRdb independently ran MiXCR on the 5' RACE reads; one entry per CDR3 protein. The profile shows about 510,000 distinct CDR3 sequences, over 4% of them singletons. This clonotype was counted ten times or more. The antigen is not known. V lost 0 bases and J 6 bases, leaving 11 bases between the germline ends. Germline-derived CDR1 and CDR2 are MNHEY and SVGAGI. This CDR3 has 14 amino acids. Sequencing was done on a sample of blood, either unsorted or a sorted T cell fraction (not recorded which). The receptor was isolated from a male donor with ankylosing spondylitis. The V gene is TRBV6-5, the J gene TRBJ1-1; no firm D call. CDR3 region: CASSYSLAPAEAFF. The CDR3, as DNA: TGTGCCAGCAGTTACTCGTTGGCTCCCGCTGAAGCTTTCTTT.